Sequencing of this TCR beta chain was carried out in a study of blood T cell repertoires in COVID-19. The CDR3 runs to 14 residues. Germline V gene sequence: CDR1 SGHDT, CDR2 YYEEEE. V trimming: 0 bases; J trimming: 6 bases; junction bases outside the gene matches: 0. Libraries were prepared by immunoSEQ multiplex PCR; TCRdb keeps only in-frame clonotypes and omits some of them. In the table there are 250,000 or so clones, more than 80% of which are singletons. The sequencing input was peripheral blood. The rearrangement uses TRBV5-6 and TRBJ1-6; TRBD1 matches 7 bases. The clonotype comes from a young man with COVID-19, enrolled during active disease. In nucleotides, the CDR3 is TGTGCCAGCAGCTTGGACAGGGGTAATTCACCCCTCCACTTT. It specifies CASSLDRGNSPLHF.